The clone carrying this TCR beta chain was observed a few times. Its antigen remains unidentified. The data stem from a study of blood T cells in healthy people across ages. Study-level points and caveats: Older age went with lower TCR beta diversity per million T cells, in a roughly linear way. Naive and antigen-experienced cells could not be conclusively compared, given unsorted PBMCs.

Germline CDR1 is DFQATT and CDR2 is SNEGSKA (reference sequence). V lost 4 bases to trimming and J lost 8 bases; unmatched junction nucleotides: 15. The CDR3 loop spans 15 amino acids. A sample-barcoded 5' primer and a J-beta primer mix were used in a second PCR of roughly 7 to 12 cycles. A minimum of 3 million CDR3-containing paired-end reads was obtained for each sample. TCRdb processed the 5' RACE reads anew with MiXCR; each CDR3 protein has one entry. This table holds around 1,700,000 distinct CDR3 sequences, approximately 30% found once. The sample comprised blood. This chain links TRBV20-1 with TRBJ2-5, with TRBD2 matching over 8 bases. This clonotype was obtained from a woman in her 30s in good health. CDR3 sequence (DNA): TGCAGTGCTACCCTAAATCGGGGGGGCAAGGATACCCAGTACTTC. It is translated as CSATLNRGGKDTQYF.